A selection of T cell receptor beta chains follows, all from one sample in a study of long-term antiretroviral therapy in people with HIV. The method was immunoSEQ multiplex PCR; TCRdb's version includes in-frame clones alone and lacks a portion of them. There are tens of thousands of clones in the sample; approximately 80% occur only once, and less than 9% lies in the top ten. This material consisted of unsorted PBMCs, taken 2 years after starting antiretroviral therapy. The receptors were gathered from a woman in her 50s with HIV. CDR3s include the opening cysteine and the closing phenylalanine or tryptophan. Fields, in order: V gene, clone size, D gene, J gene, CDR3 DNA, CDR3 protein. The D gene is left open where the match is weak. A clone size is listed for some rows: how often the clone was seen (once, few, many), or a class if it is expanded.

TRBV7-2	NA	TRBD2	TRBJ2-2	TGTGCCAGCAGCTACCGGGGGGCCGGGGAGCTGTTTTTT	CASSYRGAGELFF
TRBV5-1	NA	NA	TRBJ2-3	TGCGCCAGCAGTGGGGACAAGTCTAGCACAGATACGCAGTATTTT	CASSGDKSSTDTQYF
TRBV2	once	NA	TRBJ2-3	TGTGCCAGCAGTGCAGAACTCCCGCCGGCAGATACGCAGTATTTT	CASSAELPPADTQYF
TRBV10-1	NA	NA	TRBJ1-1	TGCGCCAGTTCATTCGCGATGAACACTGAAGCTTTCTTT	CASSFAMNTEAFF
TRBV19	NA	NA	TRBJ1-3	TGTGCCAGTAGTATAGGAGGGGACGGAAACACCATATATTTT	CASSIGGDGNTIYF
TRBV7-9	medium-sized	NA	TRBJ2-5	TGTGCCAGCAGCTTTACAAAGCGTCTCAGGACCCAGTACTTC	CASSFTKRLRTQYF
TRBV7-6	NA	NA	TRBJ2-5	TGTGCCAGCAGCTTAAGAGGGACCGGAGAAGGGACCCAGTACTTC	CASSLRGTGEGTQYF
TRBV2	NA	NA	TRBJ1-3	TGTGCCAGCAGCATTAGCAGGGGCTCTGGAAACACCATATATTTT	CASSISRGSGNTIYF
TRBV30	NA	NA	TRBJ1-2	TGTGCCTGGAGTACCCGAATGAACTATGGCTACACCTTC	CAWSTRMNYGYTF
TRBV12-5	NA	TRBD1	TRBJ2-3	TGTGCTAGTGGTAGGGGGACAGGAAGCACAGATACGCAGTATTTT	CASGRGTGSTDTQYF
TRBV9	NA	NA	TRBJ1-2	TGTGCCAGCAGCGCCCGGGGGGGGCAGGGTGGTGGCTACACCTTC	CASSARGGQGGGYTF
TRBV5-5	NA	NA	TRBJ2-7	TGTGCCAGCAGCTTGGAGACAGCTAGCTCCTACGAGCAGTACTTC	CASSLETASSYEQYF
TRBV6-6	NA	NA	TRBJ1-4	TGTGCCACTAAGGGCCCGGGTAATGAAAAACTGTTTTTT	CATKGPGNEKLFF
TRBV30	NA	TRBD1	TRBJ1-4	TGTGCCTGGACAGGGGGTTCTGAAAAACTGTTTTTT	CAWTGGSEKLFF
TRBV4-1	NA	NA	TRBJ2-5	TGCGCCAGCAGCCAAGTGGCGGGTACCGTAAGGGAGACCCAGTACTTC	CASSQVAGTVRETQYF
TRBV4-1	NA	NA	TRBJ1-5	TGCGCCAGCAGCCAAGAGAATCAGCCCCAGCATTTT	CASSQENQPQHF
TRBV6-1	NA	NA	TRBJ1-3	TGTGCCAGCTCCACGAGTGGGGAAAACACCATATATTTT	CASSTSGENTIYF
TRBV6-5	NA	NA	TRBJ1-5	TGTGCCAGCACCCCGGGGGTGATTCAGCCCCAGCATTTT	CASTPGVIQPQHF
TRBV5-1	NA	NA	TRBJ1-3	TGCGCCAGCAGCTTGGAGGCAGCCTCTGGAAACACCATATATTTT	CASSLEAASGNTIYF
TRBV9	NA	NA	TRBJ2-3	TGTGCCAGCAGCGTAGGGGGGGCTGACACAGATACGCAGTATTTT	CASSVGGADTDTQYF
TRBV11-2	NA	NA	TRBJ2-4	TGTGCCAGCAGCCGCCTACTAGCCTTAGCCAAAAACATTCAGTACTTC	CASSRLLALAKNIQYF
TRBV6-5	NA	NA	TRBJ1-3	TGTGCCAGCGGTCCTACCTACTCTGGAAACACCATATATTTT	CASGPTYSGNTIYF
TRBV5-8	NA	NA	TRBJ1-5	TGTGCCAGTAACCCTCGGGGGAGAAATCAGCCCCAGCATTTT	CASNPRGRNQPQHF
TRBV5-1	NA	NA	TRBJ2-1	TGCGCCAGCTCCCCCCGGACAGACTTGTCTGAGCAGTTCTTC	CASSPRTDLSEQFF
TRBV12-5	NA	TRBD2	TRBJ2-5	TGTGCTAGTGGTACGGGGGGGACCCAAGAGACCCAGTACTTC	CASGTGGTQETQYF
TRBV10-2	NA	NA	TRBJ2-3	TGCGCCAGCAGTGACAGGGGAGGGTATACGCAGTATTTT	CASSDRGGYTQYF
TRBV19	NA	NA	TRBJ1-2	TGTGCCAGTAGTATATCGGGGCGGGGGATTAGTGGCTACACCTTC	CASSISGRGISGYTF
TRBV7-6	NA	NA	TRBJ1-3	TGTGCCAGCAGCTTAGAAGGAAACACCATATATTTT	CASSLEGNTIYF
TRBV9	NA	TRBD1	TRBJ2-7	TGTGCCAGCAGCGTAGGTCCCGGGACAGCCTACGAGCAGTACTTC	CASSVGPGTAYEQYF
TRBV2	NA	NA	TRBJ1-5	TGTGCCAGCGAAGGGGGGCACCAGCCCCAGCATTTT	CASEGGHQPQHF
TRBV9	NA	TRBD1	TRBJ2-3	TGTGCCAGCAGCTACAGGACAGGGGGCAGAGATACGCAGTATTTT	CASSYRTGGRDTQYF
TRBV5-4	NA	TRBD1	TRBJ2-5	TGTGCCAGCAGCTTGGAGTCAGGGGGGACCCAGTACTTC	CASSLESGGTQYF
TRBV5-1	NA	NA	TRBJ2-3	TGCGCCAGCAGCTTGTCACAGGGTGGGCCAGATACGCAGTATTTT	CASSLSQGGPDTQYF
TRBV2	NA	TRBD2	TRBJ2-5	TGTGCCAGCACGGCCCCAACTCCGGGACTAGGCGAGACCCAGTACTTC	CASTAPTPGLGETQYF
TRBV5-1	once	NA	TRBJ2-5	TGCGCCAGCAGCTTGATGTACCAAGAGACCCAGTACTTC	CASSLMYQETQYF
TRBV19	NA	NA	TRBJ1-4	TGTGCCAGTAGTAAGACAGGCGTGAATGAAAAACTGTTTTTT	CASSKTGVNEKLFF
TRBV28	NA	NA	TRBJ1-1	TGTGCCAGCAGTTTACGGGGCCAAGCTTTCTTT	CASSLRGQAFF
TRBV5-4	NA	NA	TRBJ2-3	TGTGCCACCTCAAAGCGGGCTTCCCTCACAGATACGCAGTATTTT	CATSKRASLTDTQYF
TRBV30	few	NA	TRBJ2-7	TGTGCCTGGAGTGACGGAGTTCGTTACGAGCAGTACTTC	CAWSDGVRYEQYF
TRBV27	NA	NA	TRBJ2-7	TGTGCCAGCAGTTTAGCCAAAGAGGAGCAGTACTTC	CASSLAKEEQYF
TRBV5-4	medium-sized	NA	TRBJ2-5	TGTGCCAGCAGCTACCGAACAGGGGCGGGGGAAGAGACCCAGTACTTC	CASSYRTGAGEETQYF
TRBV2	NA	TRBD1	TRBJ2-4	TGTGCCAGCAGATTCGAACAGGGGGAAAACATTCAGTACTTC	CASRFEQGENIQYF
TRBV5-8	NA	NA	TRBJ1-1	TGTGCCAGCAGCCCATACAGGGATTTAAACACTGAAGCTTTCTTT	CASSPYRDLNTEAFF
TRBV19	NA	NA	TRBJ1-2	TGTGCCAGTAGTTTTCCCGGGCCCTTAATGGGCTACACCTTC	CASSFPGPLMGYTF
TRBV5-1	once	NA	TRBJ2-7	TGCGCCAGCAGCTTGGCTCTGGACGACTCAACCTACGAGCAGTACTTC	CASSLALDDSTYEQYF
TRBV18	few	NA	TRBJ2-2	TGTGCCAGCTCACCTAACACCGGGGAGCTGTTTTTT	CASSPNTGELFF
TRBV5-1	NA	TRBD2	TRBJ2-5	TGCGCCAGCAGCTTGGCGGGGGGGCAAGAGACCCAGTACTTC	CASSLAGGQETQYF
TRBV7-9	NA	NA	TRBJ2-1	TGTGCCAGCAGCTTAGCAGGGATTGATGAGCAGTTCTTC	CASSLAGIDEQFF
TRBV5-1	once	NA	TRBJ1-1	TGCGCCAGTGCTGGCGGCGGTTACACTGAAGCTTTCTTT	CASAGGGYTEAFF
TRBV29-1	NA	TRBD1	TRBJ1-5	TGCAGCGTTGGGGGACAGGGCAATCAGCCCCAGCATTTT	CSVGGQGNQPQHF
TRBV27	medium-sized	NA	TRBJ1-2	TGTGCCAGCAGTCCCACCTTAGCTGGGGGCTACACCTTC	CASSPTLAGGYTF
TRBV5-6	large	NA	TRBJ1-1	TGTGCCAGCAGCTTAGGGGGGATGAACACTGAAGCTTTCTTT	CASSLGGMNTEAFF
TRBV7-9	NA	NA	TRBJ2-7	TGTGCCAGCAGCCACGATACCGGGATTAGCTCCTACGAGCAGTACTTC	CASSHDTGISSYEQYF
TRBV5-1	NA	NA	TRBJ2-2	TGCGCCAGCAGCTTCGCCGGGGAGCTGTTTTTT	CASSFAGELFF
TRBV9	NA	TRBD2	TRBJ2-1	TGTGCCAGCAGCGTAGGGTTAGCGGGGAACTGGGATGAGCAGTTCTTC	CASSVGLAGNWDEQFF
TRBV7-9	NA	NA	TRBJ2-1	TGTGCCAGCAGCCTCGCTTTCGGAGTATACAATGAGCAGTTCTTC	CASSLAFGVYNEQFF
TRBV30	NA	TRBD1	TRBJ1-5	TGTGCCTGGAGTGCACCCGGGACAGGCCTAGGGCCCCAGCATTTT	CAWSAPGTGLGPQHF
TRBV2	NA	TRBD1	TRBJ2-2	TGTGCCAGCAGTGGGACAGGGAACACCGGGGAGCTGTTTTTT	CASSGTGNTGELFF
TRBV7-9	NA	NA	TRBJ2-2	TGTGCCAGCAGCTACCCGCCGGGAATCGGGGAGCTGTTTTTT	CASSYPPGIGELFF